Listed below are T cell receptor beta chains from one sample, sequenced in a study of blood T cell repertoires in COVID-19. The protocol was immunoSEQ multiplex PCR, while the TCRdb copy is restricted to in-frame clones and leaves out a portion. The data contain over 45,000 clones, 81% of them seen just once; the ten biggest clones take up under 30%. What was sequenced was peripheral blood. The receptors shown here come from a woman of 80 years or more with active or convalescent COVID-19. CDR3s include the opening cysteine and the closing phenylalanine or tryptophan. D genes are given only for firm matches.

TRBV5-1	.	CASSLGTANTEAFF
TRBV4-3	TRBD1	CASSQGPDRAAGYTF
TRBV5-6	TRBD1	CASSLRTGLYYGYTF
TRBV9	TRBD2	CASSVQGRVRSGELFF
TRBV19	.	CASSMQGYTDTQYF
TRBV10-2	TRBD1	CASSGYNRGEETQYF
TRBV7-9	.	CASSRPPIDYGYTF
TRBV6-1	.	CASSDRGNYGYTF
TRBV19	.	CASSPGGSAREKLFF
TRBV10-3	TRBD2	CAISEYSGGAGSTDTQYF
TRBV10-2	.	CASSESIWGRNYGYTF
TRBV9	TRBD1	CASSDRVGNYGYTF
TRBV10-3	TRBD1	CASRQGLTEAFF
TRBV2	TRBD2	CASRLAGGTGELFF
TRBV29-1	TRBD1	CSTLWDRSTDTQYF
TRBV4-1	.	CASSQEWARVNQPQHF
TRBV18	TRBD2	CASSPGLAGGPNNEQFF
TRBV4-3	.	CASSQDSAGSSYNEQFF
TRBV27	.	CASSYLGAGNRSPLHF
TRBV6-5	TRBD1	CASTFTGGLNYGYTF
TRBV5-1	.	CASRGQSNEKLFF
TRBV5-5	.	CATGRAGVPEAFF
TRBV2	TRBD1	CASRERTGPYEQYF
TRBV4-3	TRBD1	CASSQATGGGTGELFF
TRBV5-4	.	CASSLADPRGEQYF
TRBV11-3	.	CASSLGASGGTYNEQFF
TRBV11-3	TRBD1	CASSSGTGRENTGELFF
TRBV6-6	TRBD2	CASSYFGLAGPNEQFF
TRBV6-6	TRBD2	CASSYAASGQETQYF
TRBV18	.	CASSLTDFSNTEAFF
TRBV2	.	CASSGAWMYNSPLHF
TRBV19	TRBD1	CASSDRVGLAGELFF
TRBV6-2/TRBV6-3	TRBD2	CASSYSTLAGFYEQYF
TRBV4-3	TRBD1	CASSQMGQWDYGYTF
TRBV28	.	CASSFRPAGVGGYTF
TRBV28	.	CASSTNIGTISYNEQFF
TRBV21-1	.	CASSIRGPADSYEQYF